Described below is a single TCR beta chain sequence and its context. No antigen is known for it. The CDR3 has 15 residues. Germline V gives CDR1 MNHEY, CDR2 SVGAGI. V lost 6 bases and J 4 bases, leaving 18 bases between the germline ends. Measured with immunoSEQ multiplex PCR; TCRdb has only the in-frame clones, and not every one. The sample carries some 130,000 clones, approximately 90% recorded once. The data stem from a study of T cell responses to AZD1222 COVID-19 vaccine. Findings and caveats of the study: Possibly, clonal diversity was underestimated; donors were largely white British and included more females.

Source: peripheral blood, taken 28 days after the second AZD1222 dose. This receptor was identified in an adult who received the AZD1222 COVID-19 vaccine. The genes are TRBV6-5 and TRBJ1-1; D is possibly TRBD1 (5 bases). CDR3 in amino acids: CASSLEGGGGTEAFF. The CDR3 DNA is TGTGCCAGCAGCCTTGAGGGAGGTGGGGGCACTGAAGCTTTCTTT.